The next 26 T cell receptor beta chains were all read from a single sample in a study of OX40 agonist ivuxolimab in advanced cancers. The library was made by the immunoSEQ multiplex PCR assay. The clones in this table, taken by TCRdb from immuneACCESS, are in-frame only. Not every clone is retained; where verified, under half of the shortfall comes from an unresolved V gene, and the cause of the rest is unknown. Counted in this sample were under 60,000 clones; 70% to 90% of them appeared once. The ten largest clonotypes hold approximately 5% of the sample. Sequencing used CD4+ or CD8+ T cells sorted from blood, obtained in a trial of the OX40 agonist ivuxolimab. The receptors here all came from an adult with an advanced solid tumor such as melanoma, head and neck, liver or kidney cancer.

The chain is built from TRBV11-2 and TRBJ2-1; D possibly uses TRBD1 or TRBD2 (6 bases each). CDR1 is SGHAT and CDR2 is FQNNGV in the germline V gene. V lost 1 base to trimming and J lost 8 bases, with 12 bases between them. The CDR3 has 14 residues. Here the CDR3 reads CASSLVGGGYEQFF. CDR3 nucleotides: TGTGCCAGCAGCTTAGTAGGGGGAGGTTATGAGCAGTTCTTC.

This clone was seen a handful of times. The chain uses TRBV19 and TRBJ2-1, with TRBD2 matching over 8 bases. V shed 6 bases, J shed 10 bases, and the junction held 17 bases outside the gene matches. The CDR3 contains 16 residues. Germline values: CDR1 LNHDA, CDR2 SQIVND (reference sequence). The CDR3 sequence: CASSVLFSAGGVEQFF. Here the CDR3 DNA reads TGTGCCAGTAGCGTCTTATTTTCGGCGGGAGGAGTCGAGCAGTTCTTC.

The chain combines TRBV7-3 with TRBJ2-3, with TRBD2 matching 11 bases. The CDR3 extends over 17 amino acids. Germline lookup yields CDR1 SGHTA and CDR2 FQGTGA. With V trimmed by 5 bases and J by 4 bases, 11 bases remained unmatched. The CDR3 region is CASSRGLAARGADTQYF. CDR3 DNA: TGTGCCAGCAGCAGGGGACTAGCGGCCCGGGGCGCAGATACGCAGTATTTT.

The rearrangement uses TRBV28 and TRBJ2-3, with 10 bases aligning to TRBD2. The CDR3 is made up of 16 amino acids. CDR1 is MDHEN, CDR2 SYDVKM, per germline. The CDR3 DNA sequence: TGTGCTTCCAGGCCTGCTAGCGGGAGAGTCACAGATACGCAGTATTTT. Translating gives CASRPASGRVTDTQYF.

This clone came up a few times. The rearrangement uses TRBV28 and TRBJ2-7; unclear D gene. The CDR3 loop spans 11 amino acids. Germline CDR1 and CDR2: MDHEN and SYDVKM. Trimming stripped 5 bases from V and 5 bases from J, with 7 bases between. CDR3 residues: CASSLLDEQYF. Here the CDR3 DNA reads TGTGCCAGCAGTCTCTTAGACGAGCAGTACTTC.

The rearrangement uses TRBV18 and TRBJ2-7; possible D gene TRBD1, 7 bases. Germline CDR1 KGHSH, CDR2 LQKENI. The CDR3 has 13 amino acids. The V end lost 6 bases, the J end lost 5 bases, and 14 bases lay between the germline ends. The CDR3 nucleotides are TGTGCCAGCTCGAAGACAGGGAGGAACGAGCAGTACTTC. It encodes CASSKTGRNEQYF.

The chain employs TRBV6-1 and TRBJ1-4; maybe TRBD1 (5 bases). In germline, CDR1 is MNHNS, CDR2 SASEGT. V dropped 6 bases and J dropped 2 bases, with 10 bases sitting between them. CDR3 length: 14 residues. CDR3 DNA: TGTGCCAGCAGACTGACAGTCACTAATGAAAAACTGTTTTTT. It is translated as CASRLTVTNEKLFF.

The V call is TRBV7-2, the J call TRBJ1-2, with D uncertain. V shed 4 bases and J shed 1 base, with 10 bases lying between them. This CDR3 is built from 14 residues. The germline V gene encodes CDR1 SGHTA and CDR2 FQGNSA. The CDR3 nucleotides read TGTGCCAGCAGCTCGGACCCCGGTAACTATGGCTACACCTTC. It encodes CASSSDPGNYGYTF. Looking up the rest from reference TRBV7-2 and TRBJ1-2 gives the full variable domain: GAGVSQSPSNKVTEKGKDVELRCDPISGHTALYWYRQSLGQGLEFLIYFQGNSAPDKSGLPSDRFSAERTGGSVSTLTIQRTQQEDSAVYLCASSSDPGNYGYTFGSGTRLTVV.

This chain joins TRBV7-2 and TRBJ2-2; TRBD2 is a possible D gene (6 bases). This CDR3 comprises 18 residues. Trimming took off 3 bases at V and 5 bases at J, with 22 bases between the two ends. Germline CDR1 reads SGHTA; CDR2 reads FQGNSA. The CDR3 loop is CASSLVGGTRTGTGELFF. The CDR3 region has the DNA TGTGCCAGCAGCTTGGTGGGCGGGACGAGAACGGGGACCGGGGAGCTGTTTTTT.

This chain joins TRBV7-2 and TRBJ1-2; D is ambiguous. The CDR3 is 14 amino acids. Deletions cut 8 bases from V and 0 bases from J, with 13 bases between. Germline V gives CDR1 SGHTA, CDR2 FQGNSA. The CDR3 loop is CASSAQLANYGYTF. The CDR3 nucleotides read TGTGCCAGCTCGGCCCAACTAGCTAACTATGGCTACACCTTC.

The gene calls are TRBV7-2 and TRBJ2-1; D not resolved. The V gene lost 2 bases and the J gene lost 0 bases, with 11 bases spanning the gap. Per germline, CDR1 SGHTA and CDR2 FQGNSA. The CDR3 extends over 16 amino acids. The CDR3 loop is CASSLTPTSSYNEQFF. The DNA of the CDR3 is TGTGCCAGCAGCTTAACTCCTACGAGCTCCTACAATGAGCAGTTCTTC.

This chain connects TRBV9 to TRBJ2-3; 8 bases match TRBD2. The CDR3 has 18 residues. Germline V gene lookup returns CDR1 SGDLS and CDR2 YYNGEE. V gave up 6 bases and J gave up 1 base; unmatched junction bases: 16. The CDR3 region has the DNA TGTGCCAGCACCTTACCCGGGACTAGTGAAAGGGGCACAGATACGCAGTATTTT. Translating gives CASTLPGTSERGTDTQYF.

The V gene is TRBV4-2, the J gene TRBJ2-1; 7 nucleotides match TRBD2. CDR1 and CDR2 from the germline V gene are LGHNA and YNFKEQ. The CDR3 is 17 amino acids. The V and J ends lost 7 bases and 3 bases, in that order; junction bases with no gene match: 15. The CDR3 nucleotides read TGTGCCAGCAACCCCGGAGGAGCGGGACTCGACTACAATGAGCAGTTCTTC. Amino acid sequence: CASNPGGAGLDYNEQFF.

The genes are TRBV7-9 and TRBJ2-2, with 7 bases identical to TRBD2. There are 15 residues in the CDR3. Germline CDR1 is SEHNR and CDR2 is FQNEAQ (reference sequence). V lost 5 bases and J lost 0; bases outside the gene matches: 3. CDR3 residues: CASSAGVPNTGELFF. The DNA of the CDR3 is TGTGCCAGCAGCGCGGGGGTGCCGAACACCGGGGAGCTGTTTTTT.

The rearrangement joins TRBV5-4 to TRBJ1-1, with TRBD1 matching 9 bases. The CDR3 is 14 amino acids. Germline lookup yields CDR1 SGHNT and CDR2 YYREEE (reference sequence). Losses at the gene ends were 4 bases for V and 1 base for J; bases not matched to a gene: 2. The CDR3 DNA reads as TGTGCCAGCAGCCCGGACAGGGGGAACACTGAAGCTTTCTTT. Its protein is CASSPDRGNTEAFF. Filled out from reference TRBV5-4 and TRBJ1-1, the complete variable domain reads ETGVTQSPTHLIKTRGQQVTLRCSSQSGHNTVSWYQQALGQGPQFIFQYYREEENGRGNFPPRFSGLQFPNYSSELNVNALELDDSALYLCASSPDRGNTEAFFGQGTRLTVV.

The chain carries TRBV6-6 and TRBJ1-6; D call uncertain. Trimming shortened V by 0 bases and J by 7 bases, and 4 bases separated the two germline ends. The germline V gene has CDR1 MNHNY and CDR2 SVGAGI (reference sequence). The CDR3 is 13 residues long. In DNA form, the CDR3 reads TGTGCCAGCAGTTACTCGACCAATTCACCCCTCCACTTT. It is translated as CASSYSTNSPLHF.

This clone was counted a few times. This chain joins TRBV29-1 and TRBJ2-1; 8 bases align to TRBD2. The CDR3 loop spans 15 amino acids. J gave up 0 bases and V 4 bases, and 5 bases lay outside the gene matches. Germline CDR1 is SQVTM and CDR2 is ANQGSEA. For the CDR3, the DNA is TGCAGCGTTGCGGCTAGCGGGTACTCCTACAATGAGCAGTTCTTC. Translated: CSVAASGYSYNEQFF.

V is TRBV4-2 and J is TRBJ2-3; TRBD2 aligns across 8 bases. V was pared by 4 bases and J by 1 base, with 7 bases of the junction left unmatched. This CDR3 region has 16 residues. Germline CDR1 LGHNA, CDR2 YNFKEQ. The CDR3 spells CASSRAGEGGTDTQYF. The CDR3 coding sequence is TGTGCCAGCAGCCGAGCGGGAGAGGGGGGCACAGATACGCAGTATTTT.

The chain links TRBV2 to TRBJ1-2; 8 bases align to TRBD1. Germline V gives CDR1 SNHLY, CDR2 FYNNEI. V shed 5 bases and J 0 bases; nucleotides not matched to a gene: 5. This CDR3 comprises 15 residues. The CDR3 reads CASSTGQATNYGYTF. The CDR3 region has the DNA TGTGCCAGCAGTACGGGACAGGCCACTAACTATGGCTACACCTTC.

The chain joins TRBV19 to TRBJ2-2; D is possibly TRBD1 (6 bases). Germline V lookup: CDR1 LNHDA, CDR2 SQIVND (reference sequence). The CDR3 is 13 residues long. Trimming cost V 6 bases and J 13 bases, with 18 bases left between them. The CDR3 DNA reads as TGTGCCAGTAGCCTTGACAGGACCGATGGGCTGTTTTTT. It is translated as CASSLDRTDGLFF.

This rearrangement joins TRBV19 to TRBJ2-7; no firm D call. CDR1 and CDR2 (germline): LNHDA, SQIVND (reference sequence). There are 14 residues in the CDR3. Trimming cost V 5 bases and J 6 bases, with 17 bases left between them. The CDR3 region has the DNA TGTGCCAGTAGTGTCAGCGCCAGCACGGCCGAGCAGTACTTC. It translates to CASSVSASTAEQYF.

The rearrangement uses TRBV28 and TRBJ1-6; unclear D gene. Trimming shortened V by 7 bases and J by 10 bases, and 8 bases separated the two germline ends. Germline lookup yields CDR1 MDHEN and CDR2 SYDVKM. This CDR3 spans 11 amino acids. Written as DNA, the CDR3 is TGTGCCAGCACGCGAGGGTCACCCCTCCACTTT. Its protein is CASTRGSPLHF.

The rearrangement joins TRBV5-5 to TRBJ2-7; D may match TRBD1 or TRBD2 (5 bases each). CDR1 SGHKS and CDR2 YYEKEE come from the germline V gene (reference sequence). CDR3 size: 14 residues. The germline V and J ends were trimmed by 0 bases and 0 bases, with 7 bases remaining between them. CDR3 protein: CASSLAGTSYEQYF. The CDR3, as DNA: TGTGCCAGCAGCTTGGCCGGGACCTCCTACGAGCAGTACTTC.

The J gene is TRBJ1-1, the V gene TRBV5-1; no firm D call. The CDR3 runs to 13 residues. Trimming took 2 bases from V and 0 from J, leaving 5 bases between them. CDR1 and CDR2 from the germline V gene are SGHRS and YFSETQ. CDR3 sequence reads: CASSFILNTEAFF. The CDR3 coding sequence is TGCGCCAGCAGCTTTATCCTGAACACTGAAGCTTTCTTT.

V usage is TRBV6-1 and J usage is TRBJ2-2; 8 bases agree with TRBD2. The CDR3 covers 18 residues. Germline trimming cut 0 bases from V and 4 bases from J; bases unmatched to any gene: 10. Germline V gene lookup returns CDR1 MNHNS and CDR2 SASEGT. The CDR3 protein is CASSEALRLALVTGELFF. CDR3 in DNA: TGTGCCAGCAGTGAAGCGCTGAGACTAGCGTTGGTCACCGGGGAGCTGTTTTTT.

The chain combines TRBV28 with TRBJ2-1; 9 bases agree with TRBD2. The trim removed 4 bases at V and 2 bases at J, leaving 9 bases unmatched. The length of the CDR3 is 17 residues. Germline V gene sequence: CDR1 MDHEN, CDR2 SYDVKM. This CDR3 reads CASSSSPLAGAYNEQFF. In DNA form, the CDR3 reads TGTGCCAGCAGTTCCTCACCCTTAGCGGGAGCCTACAATGAGCAGTTCTTC.